The present T cell receptor (beta chain) was sequenced within a study of T cells in Graves' hyperthyroidism and ophthalmopathy. The study, taken as a whole, reports: Model predictions of ophthalmopathy came a median around 6.5 months before onset.

V lost 3 bases to trimming and J lost 8 bases; unmatched junction nucleotides: 5. The CDR3 loop spans 14 amino acids. Germline CDR1 reads SEHNR; CDR2 reads FQNEAQ (reference sequence). Clinical symptoms, serum thyroxine, TRAb, thyroid ultrasound and orbital computed tomography informed diagnoses. TCR beta CDR3 region amplification was performed from RNA transcripts. The HTBI primer set was used in a first-round RT-PCR of the TCR CDR3. TCRdb ran MiXCR on the multiplex PCR reads and lists one entry per CDR3 protein. The sample includes about 640,000 distinct CDR3 sequences, 45% of them seen just once. A remark on this clonotype: What it binds is unknown.

This TCR was recovered from an adult man with Graves' disease, either hyperthyroidism or ophthalmopathy (not recorded which). The specimen sequenced was peripheral blood or thyroid tissue (not recorded which). The chain links TRBV7-9 to TRBJ2-2; TRBD2 aligns across 8 bases. CDR3 loop: CASSLRGAPGELFF. CDR3 DNA sequence: TGTGCCAGCAGCTTGCGGGGGGCGCCGGGGGAGCTGTTTTTT.